The next 30 T cell receptor beta chains were all read from a single sample in a study of shared clonotypes between healthy human individuals. Clones were read by immunoSEQ multiplex PCR, and TCRdb kept only the in-frame ones, dropping some. The table shows some 1.5 million clones, with over 95% occurring only once. Sequencing was carried out using naive CD4+ T cells sorted from blood. Stated subset: CD45RA+ positively selected. These receptors came from a man younger than 45 in good health.

The V call is TRBV29-1, the J call TRBJ2-7, with D perhaps matching TRBD1 (5 bases). Looked up from germline, CDR1 is SQVTM and CDR2 is ANQGSEA. The ends were cut back, 5 bases at V and 0 bases at J, with 14 bases in the middle. This CDR3 contains 14 residues. CDR3 residues: CSVSRGLGSYEQYF. The CDR3 DNA is TGCAGCGTTTCTAGGGGCCTCGGCTCCTACGAGCAGTACTTC.

The chain employs TRBV11-2 and TRBJ1-1, with a weak D call TRBD1 (5 bases). CDR3 size: 14 residues. Trimming stripped 6 bases from V and 4 bases from J, with 15 bases between. Per germline, CDR1 SGHAT and CDR2 FQNNGV. CDR3 coding DNA: TGTGCCAGCAGGTCACTAAGGGGTAGCACTGAAGCTTTCTTT. Its protein product is CASRSLRGSTEAFF.

The chain has TRBV19 and TRBJ1-2; 7 nucleotides agree with TRBD1. The CDR3 is made up of 13 amino acids. With V trimmed by 6 bases and J by 4 bases, 5 bases remained unmatched. Germline V CDR1 and CDR2: LNHDA, SQIVND (reference sequence). The CDR3 nucleotides read TGTGCCAGTAGCGACAGGGTGGTCTATGGCTACACCTTC. Its protein is CASSDRVVYGYTF.

The gene calls are TRBV30 and TRBJ2-1; D is uncertain. The germline V and J ends were trimmed by 3 bases and 12 bases, with 12 bases remaining between them. In germline, CDR1 is GTSNPN, CDR2 SVGIG (reference sequence). The CDR3 totals 11 residues. CDR3 coding DNA: TGTGCCTGGAGGGCAAAGATGGGGCAGTTCTTC. It specifies CAWRAKMGQFF.

V gene TRBV7-6 combines with J gene TRBJ2-5; 10 bases map to TRBD1. Per germline, CDR1 SGHVS and CDR2 FNYEAQ. This CDR3 region has 14 residues. The ends lost 4 bases at V and 4 bases at J; junction bases unmatched: 3. CDR3 nucleotide sequence: TGTGCCAGCAGCTCCGGGACAGGGGTAGAGACCCAGTACTTC. Translation gives CASSSGTGVETQYF. Full variable domain (rest looked up from reference TRBV7-6 and TRBJ2-5): GAGVSQSPRYKVTKRGQDVALRCDPISGHVSLYWYRQALGQGPEFLTYFNYEAQQDKSGLPNDRFSAERPEGSISTLTIQRTEQRDSAMYRCASSSGTGVETQYFGPGTRLLVL.

This clone was seen just once. The J gene is TRBJ2-2, the V gene TRBV7-9, with 10 nucleotides matching TRBD1. Germline CDR1 is SEHNR and CDR2 is FQNEAQ (reference sequence). After removal of 5 bases from V and 5 bases from J, the junction contained 5 bases not matched to a gene. The CDR3 loop spans 15 amino acids. Here the CDR3 DNA reads TGTGCCAGCAGCAAGACAGGGGGCGGAACCGGGGAGCTGTTTTTT. It specifies CASSKTGGGTGELFF.

The V gene is TRBV7-2, the J gene TRBJ1-2; TRBD1 might be the D (5 bases). V was clipped by 7 bases and J by 2 bases, with 11 bases between them. Germline V lookup: CDR1 SGHTA, CDR2 FQGNSA. This CDR3 spans 13 amino acids. CDR3 sequence reads: CASTPRQNYGYTF. As DNA, the CDR3 is TGTGCCAGCACCCCCCGACAGAACTATGGCTACACCTTC. Drawing the rest from reference TRBV7-2 and TRBJ1-2, the complete variable domain is GAGVSQSPSNKVTEKGKDVELRCDPISGHTALYWYRQSLGQGLEFLIYFQGNSAPDKSGLPSDRFSAERTGGSVSTLTIQRTQQEDSAVYLCASTPRQNYGYTFGSGTRLTVV.

Concerning this clone itself: This sample also contains other DNA sequences that code for the same CDR3. As DNA, the CDR3 is TGTGCCAGCAGCTCAGGGACTAGCTCCTACGAGCAGTACTTC. Translation: CASSSGTSSYEQYF. The V call is TRBV7-9, the J call TRBJ2-7; 8 bases fit TRBD2. This CDR3 comprises 14 residues. Unmatched junction bases numbered 2, after V lost 4 bases and J lost 0 bases. Germline-derived CDR1 and CDR2 are SEHNR and FQNEAQ (reference sequence).

This chain links TRBV27 with TRBJ1-2, with 8 nucleotides matching TRBD1. CDR1 is MNHEY, CDR2 SMNVEV, per germline (reference sequence). This CDR3 is 16 amino acids long. V lost 7 bases, J lost 8 bases, and 18 bases stayed unmatched. The CDR3 sequence: CASITLDRDWGDGYTF. CDR3 nucleotides: TGTGCCAGCATAACTTTGGACAGGGACTGGGGGGACGGCTACACCTTC.

The V gene is TRBV28, the J gene TRBJ2-7; possibly TRBD2 for D (7 bases). The CDR3 extends over 15 amino acids. V shed 10 bases and J shed 3 bases, with 22 bases lying between them. The germline CDR1 and CDR2 sequences are MDHEN and SYDVKM. The CDR3 reads CATDTPGGPDYEQYF. The DNA for the CDR3 is TGTGCCACCGATACTCCGGGGGGCCCTGACTACGAGCAGTACTTC.

The chain joins TRBV7-6 to TRBJ1-2, with a tentative D call TRBD1 (5 bases). Germline-derived CDR1 and CDR2 are SGHVS and FNYEAQ. V was clipped by 1 base and J by 8 bases, with 11 bases between them. The CDR3 length is 13 residues. This chain's CDR3 is CASSLEGREGYTF. DNA for the CDR3: TGTGCCAGCAGCTTAGAGGGCAGGGAGGGCTACACCTTC. The entire variable domain, with the rest obtained from reference TRBV7-6 and TRBJ1-2, is as follows: GAGVSQSPRYKVTKRGQDVALRCDPISGHVSLYWYRQALGQGPEFLTYFNYEAQQDKSGLPNDRFSAERPEGSISTLTIQRTEQRDSAMYRCASSLEGREGYTFGSGTRLTVV.

CDR3 DNA sequence: TGTGCCAGCAGTTGGACTGTTCAAGAGACCCAGTACTTC. The encoded protein is CASSWTVQETQYF. The chain is built from TRBV6-5 and TRBJ2-5; D perhaps matches TRBD2 (5 bases). Trimming cost V 4 bases and J 2 bases, with 8 bases left between them. Looked up from germline, CDR1 is MNHEY and CDR2 is SVGAGI. The CDR3 covers 13 residues.

This chain joins TRBV2 and TRBJ2-1, with TRBD2 matching over 9 bases. Trimming at V came to 2 bases and at J to 1 base, leaving 6 bases not matched to a gene. This CDR3 is 17 amino acids long. Germline V gives CDR1 SNHLY, CDR2 FYNNEI. CDR3 in DNA: TGTGCCAGCAGTGAACTAGCGGGAATAGGGTCCTACAATGAGCAGTTCTTC. Translation gives CASSELAGIGSYNEQFF.

This clone was seen a single time. This chain uses TRBV5-1 with TRBJ2-3, with D possibly being TRBD1 (5 bases). The CDR3 is made up of 15 amino acids. CDR1 and CDR2 (germline): SGHRS, YFSETQ. V was clipped by 0 bases and J by 5 bases, with 13 bases between them. CDR3 nucleotides: TGCGCCAGCAGCTTGGACTACCCAACAGGAGATACGCAGTATTTT. Its protein product is CASSLDYPTGDTQYF.

V and J are TRBV7-6 and TRBJ2-1, with D perhaps being TRBD1 or TRBD2 (6 bases each). The V and J ends lost 5 bases and 7 bases respectively, with 18 bases between them. The CDR3 sequence is 15 residues long. Germline lookup yields CDR1 SGHVS and CDR2 FNYEAQ. In nucleotides, the CDR3 is TGTGCCAGCAGCCCGAGGGCGGGCGGGACAAATGAGCAGTTCTTC. Residues: CASSPRAGGTNEQFF.

The chain is built from TRBV10-3 and TRBJ2-1, with 13 bases matching TRBD2. CDR1 is ENHRY and CDR2 is SYGVKD in the germline V gene. The CDR3 runs 16 residues. The trim removed 8 bases at V and 0 bases at J, leaving 4 bases unmatched. The CDR3 reads CAIQGLAGSSYNEQFF. The DNA of the CDR3 is TGTGCCATCCAGGGACTAGCGGGATCCTCCTACAATGAGCAGTTCTTC.

V gene TRBV2 combines with J gene TRBJ2-5; 7 bases line up with TRBD2. The germline V gene has CDR1 SNHLY and CDR2 FYNNEI. The CDR3 loop spans 14 amino acids. V lost 3 bases and J lost 5; bases outside the gene matches: 6. The CDR3 sequence is CASSDPRGGETQYF. CDR3 DNA: TGTGCCAGCAGTGACCCCCGGGGAGGGGAGACCCAGTACTTC.

This chain links TRBV7-9 with TRBJ1-2; the D gene is possibly TRBD1 (5 bases). Between the trimmed V and J ends, which lost 5 bases and 8 bases, there was a span of 12 bases. The germline V gene encodes CDR1 SEHNR and CDR2 FQNEAQ (reference sequence). There are 12 residues in the CDR3. CDR3 protein: CASSPDSLGYTF. DNA for the CDR3: TGTGCCAGCAGCCCCGACAGTCTCGGCTACACCTTC.

A note on this clone: At the DNA level, this CDR3 is encoded by other sequences in the same sample as well. This rearrangement joins TRBV9 to TRBJ2-7; 7 bases fit TRBD2. This CDR3 has 14 residues. CDR1 is SGDLS and CDR2 is YYNGEE in the germline V gene. V shed 0 bases, J shed 3 bases, and the junction held 3 bases outside the gene matches. This CDR3 is CASSVDGGSYEQYF. As DNA, the CDR3 is TGTGCCAGCAGCGTAGATGGCGGGAGCTACGAGCAGTACTTC.

This clone was detected once. The genes are TRBV5-1 and TRBJ2-7; D is undetermined. The germline V gene has CDR1 SGHRS and CDR2 YFSETQ. Trimming pared 1 base from V and 8 bases from J, leaving 7 bases between. CDR3 length: 11 amino acids. The CDR3 sequence: CASSLNHKQYF. The DNA for the CDR3 is TGCGCCAGCAGCTTGAACCACAAGCAGTACTTC. The whole variable domain, remainder taken from reference TRBV5-1 and TRBJ2-7, is KAGVTQTPRYLIKTRGQQVTLSCSPISGHRSVSWYQQTPGQGLQFLFEYFSETQRNKGNFPGRFSGRQFSNSRSEMNVSTLELGDSALYLCASSLNHKQYFGPGTRLTVT.

V gene TRBV6-1 combines with J gene TRBJ2-7, with D possibly being TRBD2 (6 bases). Trimming shortened V by 9 bases and J by 2 bases, and 17 bases separated the two germline ends. CDR1 MNHNS and CDR2 SASEGT come from the germline V gene. The CDR3 loop spans 14 amino acids. The CDR3 here is CAREPGLPPYEQYF. The CDR3 region has the DNA TGTGCCAGAGAACCGGGACTCCCCCCCTACGAGCAGTACTTC.

The V call is TRBV14, the J call TRBJ2-7, with 7 bases fitting TRBD2. This CDR3 comprises 15 residues. Germline V gives CDR1 SGHDN, CDR2 FVKESK. V was clipped by 5 bases and J by 7 bases; unmatched bases: 14. The CDR3 spells CASSTLASVPGEQYF. CDR3 coding DNA: TGTGCCAGCAGCACACTAGCGTCGGTTCCAGGAGAGCAGTACTTC.

In regard to this clone: Different DNA sequences within this sample yield the same CDR3. The chain has TRBV5-6 and TRBJ2-2; D gene ambiguous. Between the trimmed V and J ends, which lost 0 bases and 6 bases, there was a span of 6 bases. CDR3 length: 13 amino acids. Germline loops: CDR1 SGHDT, CDR2 YYEEEE. The CDR3 is CASSLVGPGELFF. DNA for the CDR3: TGTGCCAGCAGCTTGGTCGGCCCCGGGGAGCTGTTTTTT.

J is TRBJ2-3 and V is TRBV18; weak D call: TRBD2 (6 bases). Trimming cost V 5 bases and J 0 bases, with 15 bases left between them. The germline gives CDR1 KGHSH, CDR2 LQKENI. The CDR3 length is 16 residues. The CDR3 protein is CASSDRGGASTDTQYF. The CDR3 region has the DNA TGTGCCAGCTCAGACAGAGGAGGGGCTAGCACAGATACGCAGTATTTT.

This clone was seen a handful of times. The gene calls are TRBV5-1 and TRBJ1-2, with 9 bases lining up with TRBD1. Germline CDR1 and CDR2: SGHRS and YFSETQ. J was trimmed by 8 bases and V by 4 bases; bases with no gene match: 9. There are 14 residues in the CDR3. CDR3 DNA sequence: TGCGCCAGCAGCGAAACAGGGGGCGCGCGGGGCTACACCTTC. It translates to CASSETGGARGYTF. The complete variable domain, with remaining parts taken from reference TRBV5-1 and TRBJ1-2, reads KAGVTQTPRYLIKTRGQQVTLSCSPISGHRSVSWYQQTPGQGLQFLFEYFSETQRNKGNFPGRFSGRQFSNSRSEMNVSTLELGDSALYLCASSETGGARGYTFGSGTRLTVV.

A single count supports this clone. The chain recombines TRBV5-1 with TRBJ2-1; 10 bases map to TRBD1. The CDR3 runs 14 residues. Unmatched junction bases numbered 6, after V lost 5 bases and J lost 7 bases. The germline CDR1 and CDR2 sequences are SGHRS and YFSETQ. The CDR3: CASSGTGDINEQFF. The CDR3 bases are TGCGCCAGCAGTGGGACAGGGGATATTAATGAGCAGTTCTTC.

The genes are TRBV29-1 and TRBJ2-3, with D hard to call. Trimming cost V 3 bases and J 6 bases, with 10 bases left between them. The CDR3 has 12 residues. Germline CDR1 reads SQVTM; CDR2 reads ANQGSEA. For the CDR3, the DNA is TGCAGCGTTGATTTAGGGTTCGATACGCAGTATTTT. Amino acids: CSVDLGFDTQYF.

The V and J genes are TRBV28 and TRBJ2-1; 13 bases map to TRBD2. V lost 6 bases and J lost 8; bases outside the gene matches: 4. The CDR3 has 14 residues. Germline loops: CDR1 MDHEN, CDR2 SYDVKM. CDR3 nucleotides: TGTGCCAGCAGCCGGACTAGCGGGGGCTATGAGCAGTTCTTC. Protein sequence: CASSRTSGGYEQFF.

This chain joins TRBV6-6 and TRBJ1-4; D unclear. Germline V gene sequence: CDR1 MNHNY, CDR2 SVGAGI (reference sequence). V was clipped by 6 bases and J by 4 bases, with 18 bases between them. The CDR3 runs 16 residues. CDR3 loop: CASSPYGLPVNEKLFF. CDR3 sequence (DNA): TGTGCCAGCAGCCCTTACGGACTGCCTGTTAATGAAAAACTGTTTTTT.

In the case of this clone: This specimen includes other DNA sequences encoding the same CDR3. The chain has TRBV7-2 and TRBJ2-1; D gene uncertain. Germline CDR1 SGHTA, CDR2 FQGNSA. The CDR3 contains 14 residues. The V end was cut by 2 bases, the J end by 0 bases, with 5 bases between. CDR3 residues: CASSLSGSYNEQFF. DNA of the CDR3: TGTGCCAGCAGCTTAAGTGGCTCCTACAATGAGCAGTTCTTC.